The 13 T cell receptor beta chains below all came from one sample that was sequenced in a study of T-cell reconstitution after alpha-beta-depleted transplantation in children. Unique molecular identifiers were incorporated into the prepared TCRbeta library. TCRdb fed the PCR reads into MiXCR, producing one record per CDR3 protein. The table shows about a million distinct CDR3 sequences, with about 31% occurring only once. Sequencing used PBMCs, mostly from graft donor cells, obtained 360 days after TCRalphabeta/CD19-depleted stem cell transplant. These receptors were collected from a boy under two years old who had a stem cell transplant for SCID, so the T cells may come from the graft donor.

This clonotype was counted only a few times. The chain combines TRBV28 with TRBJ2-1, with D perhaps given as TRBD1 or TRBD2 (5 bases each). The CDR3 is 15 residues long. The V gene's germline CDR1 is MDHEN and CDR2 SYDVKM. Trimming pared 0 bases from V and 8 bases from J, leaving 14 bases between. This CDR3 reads CASSLWGSRDHEQFF. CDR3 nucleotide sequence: TGTGCCAGCAGTTTATGGGGGTCCAGGGACCATGAGCAGTTCTTC. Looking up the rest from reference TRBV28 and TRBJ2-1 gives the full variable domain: DVKVTQSSRYLVKRTGEKVFLECVQDMDHENMFWYRQDPGLGLRLIYFSYDVKMKEKGDIPEGYSVSREKKERFSLILESASTNQTSMYLCASSLWGSRDHEQFFGPGTRLTVL.

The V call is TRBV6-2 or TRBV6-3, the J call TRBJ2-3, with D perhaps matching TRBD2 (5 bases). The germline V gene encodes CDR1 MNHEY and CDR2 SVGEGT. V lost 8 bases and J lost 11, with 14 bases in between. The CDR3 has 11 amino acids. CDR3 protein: CASLLGEKQYF. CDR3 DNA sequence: TGTGCCAGCCTCCTGGGAGAGAAGCAGTATTTT.

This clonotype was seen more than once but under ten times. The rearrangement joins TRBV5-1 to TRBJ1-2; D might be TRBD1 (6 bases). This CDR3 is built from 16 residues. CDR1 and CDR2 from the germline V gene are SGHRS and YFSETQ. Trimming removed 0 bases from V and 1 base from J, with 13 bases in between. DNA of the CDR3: TGCGCCAGCAGCTTGGAGGCAGGGGCCGTTAACTATGGCTACACCTTC. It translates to CASSLEAGAVNYGYTF.

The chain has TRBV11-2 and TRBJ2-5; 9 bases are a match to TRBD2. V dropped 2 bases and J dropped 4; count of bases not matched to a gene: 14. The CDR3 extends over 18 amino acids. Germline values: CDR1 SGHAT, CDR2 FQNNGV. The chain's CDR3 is CASSLNGLAGTFRETQYF. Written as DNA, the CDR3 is TGTGCCAGCAGCTTAAATGGGCTAGCGGGGACCTTCAGAGAGACCCAGTACTTC.

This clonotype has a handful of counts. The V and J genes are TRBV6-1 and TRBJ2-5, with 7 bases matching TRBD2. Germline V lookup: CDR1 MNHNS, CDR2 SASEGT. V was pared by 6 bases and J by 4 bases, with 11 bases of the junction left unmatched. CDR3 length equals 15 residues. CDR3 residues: CASRPERLAGETQYF. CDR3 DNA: TGTGCCAGCAGACCCGAACGACTAGCCGGAGAGACCCAGTACTTC.

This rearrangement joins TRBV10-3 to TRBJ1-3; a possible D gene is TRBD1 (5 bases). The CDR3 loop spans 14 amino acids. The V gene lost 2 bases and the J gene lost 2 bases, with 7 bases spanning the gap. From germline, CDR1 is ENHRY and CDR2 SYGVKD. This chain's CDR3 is CAISEGAPGNTIYF. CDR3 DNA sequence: TGTGCCATCAGTGAGGGGGCCCCTGGAAACACCATATATTTT.

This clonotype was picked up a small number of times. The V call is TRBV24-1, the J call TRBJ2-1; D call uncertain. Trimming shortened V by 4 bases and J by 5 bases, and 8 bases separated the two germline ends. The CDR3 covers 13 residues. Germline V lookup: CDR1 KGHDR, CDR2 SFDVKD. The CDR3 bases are TGTGCCACCAGTGACTACCCCAACAATGAGCAGTTCTTC. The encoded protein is CATSDYPNNEQFF.

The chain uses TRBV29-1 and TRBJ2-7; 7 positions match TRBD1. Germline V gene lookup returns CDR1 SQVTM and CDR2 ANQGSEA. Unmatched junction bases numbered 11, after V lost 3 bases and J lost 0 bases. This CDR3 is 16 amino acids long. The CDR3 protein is CSVDATGTATSYEQYF. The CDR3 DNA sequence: TGCAGCGTTGATGCCACGGGGACAGCCACCTCCTACGAGCAGTACTTC.

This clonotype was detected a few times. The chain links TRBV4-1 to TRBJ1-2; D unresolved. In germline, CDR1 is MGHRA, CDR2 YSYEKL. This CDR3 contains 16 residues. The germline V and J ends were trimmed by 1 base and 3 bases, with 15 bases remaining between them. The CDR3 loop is CASSQGAAGADYGYTF. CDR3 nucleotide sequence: TGCGCCAGCAGCCAAGGGGCAGCGGGCGCGGACTATGGCTACACCTTC.

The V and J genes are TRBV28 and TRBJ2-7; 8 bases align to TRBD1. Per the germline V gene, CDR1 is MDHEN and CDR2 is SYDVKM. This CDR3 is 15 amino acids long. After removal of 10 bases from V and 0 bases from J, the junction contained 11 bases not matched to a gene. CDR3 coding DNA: TGTGCCACCAAAGTGGACAGGGCCTTCTCCTACGAGCAGTACTTC. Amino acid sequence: CATKVDRAFSYEQYF.

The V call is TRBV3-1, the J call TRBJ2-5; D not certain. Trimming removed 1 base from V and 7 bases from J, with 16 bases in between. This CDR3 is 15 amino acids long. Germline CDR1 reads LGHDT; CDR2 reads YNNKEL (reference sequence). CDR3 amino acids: CASSQGRPGVVTQYF. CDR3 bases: TGTGCCAGCAGCCAAGGACGCCCTGGGGTCGTGACCCAGTACTTC.

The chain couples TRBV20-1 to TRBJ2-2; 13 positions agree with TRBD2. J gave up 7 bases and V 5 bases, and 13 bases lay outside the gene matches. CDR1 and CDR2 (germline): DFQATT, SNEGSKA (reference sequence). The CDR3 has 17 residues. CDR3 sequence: CSAPEGTSGEPSGELFF. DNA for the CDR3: TGCAGTGCTCCCGAGGGGACTAGCGGGGAGCCTAGCGGGGAGCTGTTTTTT.

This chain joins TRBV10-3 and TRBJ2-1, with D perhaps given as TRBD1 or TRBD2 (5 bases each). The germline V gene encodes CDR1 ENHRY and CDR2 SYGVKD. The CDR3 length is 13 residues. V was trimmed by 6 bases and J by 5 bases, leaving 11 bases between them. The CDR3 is CAIRGRLNNEQFF. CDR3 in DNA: TGTGCCATCAGGGGACGGTTAAACAATGAGCAGTTCTTC.